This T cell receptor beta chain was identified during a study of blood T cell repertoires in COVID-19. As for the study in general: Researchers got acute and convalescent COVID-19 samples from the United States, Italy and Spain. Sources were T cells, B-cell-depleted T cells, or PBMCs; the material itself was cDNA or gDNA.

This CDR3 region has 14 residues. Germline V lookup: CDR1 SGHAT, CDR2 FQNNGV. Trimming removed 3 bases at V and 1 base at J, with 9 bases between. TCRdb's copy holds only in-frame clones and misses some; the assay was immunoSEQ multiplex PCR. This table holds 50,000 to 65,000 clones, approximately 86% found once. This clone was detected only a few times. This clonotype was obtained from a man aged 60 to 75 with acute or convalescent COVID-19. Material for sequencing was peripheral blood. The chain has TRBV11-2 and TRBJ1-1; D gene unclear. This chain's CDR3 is CASSFAQKNTEAFF. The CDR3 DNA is TGTGCCAGCAGCTTCGCACAAAAGAACACTGAAGCTTTCTTT.